This T cell receptor beta chain originates from a study of blood T cell repertoires in COVID-19. Profiling relied on immunoSEQ multiplex PCR, and the TCRdb table lists in-frame clones only, not all of them. Of about 210,000 clones in the sample, about four fifths were seen once. CDR1 is SGHRS, CDR2 YFSETQ, per germline. With 3 bases removed from V and 0 bases from J, the gap between germline ends came to 6 bases. The CDR3 spans 13 residues. The sample consisted of PBMCs or T cells enriched from blood (not recorded which). This sequence was found in a woman aged 50 to 60 with acute COVID-19. This chain links TRBV5-1 with TRBJ1-1, with D perhaps matching TRBD1 (5 bases). The CDR3 DNA follows: TGCGCCAGCAGCTCAGGGATGAACACTGAAGCTTTCTTT. It encodes CASSSGMNTEAFF.